A selection of T cell receptor beta chains follows, all from one sample in a study of siplizumab effects on memory and regulatory T cells. TCRdb's table, derived via immunoSEQ multiplex PCR, lists solely in-frame clones and lacks some. The data hold roughly 100,000 clones, with nearly 95% observed a single time. The source material was Tregs sorted from blood. These TCRs come from a human donor in good health. Both conserved end residues are part of each CDR3. The order of the fields is clone size, CDR3 length, J gene, D gene, V gene, CDR3 protein, CDR3 DNA. A D gene is named only where the DNA matches it firmly. Rows may omit the clone size; those that give it use once, few, many or a size class.

-	13	TRBJ1-2	TRBD1	TRBV5-6	CASSVGQNYGYTF	TGTGCCAGCAGCGTGGGACAGAACTATGGCTACACCTTC
few	12	TRBJ1-1	-	TRBV19	CASSLLGAEAFF	TGTGCCAGTAGTCTACTCGGGGCTGAAGCTTTCTTT
-	15	TRBJ2-5	TRBD2	TRBV30	CAWTRTGGPVGTQYF	TGTGCCTGGACGCGGACGGGAGGGCCCGTCGGGACCCAGTACTTC
-	12	TRBJ1-2	TRBD1	TRBV5-1	CASSRDSYGYTF	TGCGCCAGCAGCCGGGACAGTTATGGCTACACCTTC
-	11	TRBJ1-2	-	TRBV15	CATSRDWLYTF	TGTGCCACCAGCAGAGATTGGCTCTACACCTTC
-	19	TRBJ2-7	TRBD2	TRBV4-1	CASSRYVTGTSGRRYEQYF	TGCGCCAGCAGTCGATATGTAACCGGGACTAGCGGGAGAAGGTACGAGCAGTACTTC
once	15	TRBJ2-1	TRBD2	TRBV7-3	CASSAGTSVYNEQFF	TGTGCCAGCAGCGCCGGGACTAGCGTTTACAATGAGCAGTTCTTC
-	15	TRBJ1-6	-	TRBV19	CASRLGSSVNSPLHF	TGTGCCAGTAGACTAGGGTCATCGGTTAATTCACCCCTCCACTTT
-	12	TRBJ2-2	-	TRBV5-6	CATSRDTGELFF	TGTGCCACCTCCCGGGACACCGGGGAGCTGTTTTTT
-	14	TRBJ1-4	-	TRBV19	CASSPSWTNEKLFF	TGTGCCAGTAGCCCGTCGTGGACTAATGAAAAACTGTTTTTT
-	14	TRBJ1-5	-	TRBV6-6	CASSYMGGNQPQHF	TGTGCCAGCAGTTACATGGGGGGGAATCAGCCCCAGCATTTT
-	11	TRBJ2-1	-	TRBV18	CASSGDNEQFF	TGTGCCAGCTCAGGGGACAATGAGCAGTTCTTC
-	14	TRBJ1-1	-	TRBV19	CASSIRTENTEAFF	TGTGCCAGTAGTATAAGGACAGAGAACACTGAAGCTTTCTTT
-	14	TRBJ1-2	-	TRBV9	CASSVAGVDYGYTF	TGTGCCAGCAGCGTAGCAGGGGTGGACTATGGCTACACCTTC
-	16	TRBJ1-1	TRBD1	TRBV14	CASSQEGDRGHTEAFF	TGTGCCAGCAGCCAAGAAGGGGACAGGGGGCACACTGAAGCTTTCTTT
once	13	TRBJ1-5	-	TRBV19	CASSPTTGQPQHF	TGTGCCAGTAGCCCAACTACAGGGCAGCCCCAGCATTTT
-	17	TRBJ2-7	TRBD2	TRBV27	CASSLKVASGNHYEQYF	TGTGCCAGCAGTTTAAAGGTGGCTAGCGGGAACCACTACGAGCAGTACTTC
-	11	TRBJ2-5	-	TRBV20-1	CSLTHQETQYF	TGCAGTCTGACACACCAAGAGACCCAGTACTTC
-	13	TRBJ1-2	-	TRBV27	CASAPLGQYGYTF	TGTGCCAGCGCTCCATTAGGACAGTATGGCTACACCTTC
-	15	TRBJ1-2	TRBD1	TRBV7-8	CASSFRRDRESGYTF	TGTGCCAGCAGCTTTCGTAGGGACAGGGAAAGTGGCTACACCTTC
-	13	TRBJ1-4	TRBD1	TRBV6-1	CASGQGAYEKLFF	TGTGCCAGCGGACAGGGGGCGTATGAAAAACTGTTTTTT
-	15	TRBJ1-4	-	TRBV5-4	CASSLEPGLGEKLFF	TGTGCCAGCAGCTTGGAGCCAGGGTTAGGGGAAAAACTGTTTTTT
-	16	TRBJ1-6	TRBD1	TRBV25-1	CASEETGTGGNSPLHF	TGTGCCAGCGAAGAAACCGGGACAGGGGGCAATTCACCCCTCCACTTT
-	14	TRBJ1-3	-	TRBV6-6	CASSPDTSGNTIYF	TGTGCCAGCAGCCCGGACACCTCTGGAAACACCATATATTTT
-	15	TRBJ2-7	-	TRBV13	CASSLDGAWSYEQYF	TGTGCCAGCAGCTTGGACGGTGCCTGGTCCTACGAGCAGTACTTC
-	15	TRBJ1-1	-	TRBV30	CAWDPRGSMNTEAFF	TGTGCCTGGGACCCCCGAGGAAGCATGAACACTGAAGCTTTCTTT
-	11	TRBJ1-4	-	TRBV11-2	CASSLDEKLFF	TGTGCCAGCAGCTTAGATGAAAAACTGTTTTTT
-	15	TRBJ1-5	-	TRBV7-9	CASSPPAGPAGPQHF	TGTGCCAGCAGCCCACCGGCGGGACCTGCTGGGCCCCAGCATTTT
-	11	TRBJ2-5	-	TRBV18	CASSPEETQYF	TGTGCCAGCTCACCAGAAGAGACCCAGTACTTC
few	13	TRBJ2-1	-	TRBV11-3	CASSLNSYNEQFF	TGTGCCAGCAGCTTAAATTCCTACAATGAGCAGTTCTTC
-	15	TRBJ2-7	-	TRBV5-5	CASSFRGSLIYEQYF	TGTGCCAGCAGCTTTCGGGGGTCCCTGATCTACGAGCAGTACTTC
-	15	TRBJ1-2	TRBD1	TRBV7-2	CASSRGTGGSYGYTF	TGTGCCAGCAGCCGCGGGACAGGGGGCTCCTATGGCTACACCTTC
-	13	TRBJ1-2	-	TRBV10-2	CASSGPSSYGYTF	TGCGCCAGCAGTGGTCCGTCGAGCTATGGCTACACCTTC
-	15	TRBJ1-4	-	TRBV4-2	CASSQDSSTNEKLFF	TGTGCCAGCAGCCAAGATTCCAGCACTAATGAAAAACTGTTTTTT
-	13	TRBJ1-3	-	TRBV30	CAWSGPSGNTIYF	TGTGCCTGGAGTGGGCCCTCTGGAAACACCATATATTTT
-	11	TRBJ2-3	-	TRBV30	CAWSATYTQYF	TGTGCCTGGAGTGCCACTTATACGCAGTATTTT
-	17	TRBJ1-2	TRBD1	TRBV2	CASSDGLGTGANYGYTF	TGTGCCAGCAGTGATGGGTTGGGGACAGGAGCTAACTATGGCTACACCTTC
-	19	TRBJ2-2	TRBD1	TRBV18	CASSHRGSAGRRSTGELFF	TGTGCCAGCTCACACAGGGGAAGCGCGGGTAGGAGATCCACCGGGGAGCTGTTTTTT
-	13	TRBJ1-5	-	TRBV6-1	CASSERPELPQHF	TGTGCCAGCAGTGAAAGACCCGAGCTCCCCCAGCATTTT
-	15	TRBJ2-5	-	TRBV7-9	CASSFWSPFQETQYF	TGTGCCAGCAGCTTCTGGTCTCCCTTCCAAGAGACCCAGTACTTC
once	15	TRBJ2-4	-	TRBV18	CASSPGGVAKNIQYF	TGTGCCAGCTCACCAGGAGGAGTAGCCAAAAACATTCAGTACTTC
-	13	TRBJ1-2	-	TRBV9	CASSAPGVHGYTF	TGTGCCAGCAGCGCTCCAGGGGTTCATGGCTACACCTTC
-	12	TRBJ1-2	-	TRBV5-1	CASSGTVYGYTF	TGCGCCAGCAGCGGGACGGTCTATGGCTACACCTTC
-	13	TRBJ2-7	TRBD2	TRBV6-6	CASSYFTGGEQYF	TGTGCCAGCAGTTACTTTACGGGAGGCGAGCAGTACTTC
-	16	TRBJ2-7	-	TRBV5-6	CASSPVAGRGLGEQYF	TGTGCCAGCAGCCCAGTGGCGGGGCGGGGACTCGGCGAGCAGTACTTC
-	16	TRBJ2-7	TRBD2	TRBV5-1	CASSLRSGGSFYEQYF	TGCGCCAGCAGCTTGAGGAGCGGGGGGTCGTTCTACGAGCAGTACTTC
-	16	TRBJ2-2	-	TRBV7-2	CASSSLRGSNTGELFF	TGTGCCAGCAGCTCCCTGAGGGGTTCGAACACCGGGGAGCTGTTTTTT
once	14	TRBJ2-3	-	TRBV7-3	CASSLGTGTDTQYF	TGTGCCAGCAGCTTAGGTACCGGCACAGATACGCAGTATTTT
-	13	TRBJ1-2	-	TRBV19	CASSPRTVYGYTF	TGTGCCAGTAGTCCCAGGACAGTCTATGGCTACACCTTC
-	13	TRBJ1-5	-	TRBV30	CAWRGQGNQPQHF	TGTGCCTGGAGGGGGCAGGGCAATCAGCCCCAGCATTTT